The 26 T cell receptor beta chains listed next were all sequenced from one sample in a study of cytomegalovirus exposure and HLA in healthy donors. Produced via immunoSEQ multiplex PCR; TCRdb's table is partial and in-frame only. The repertoire holds fewer than 120,000 clones, with approximately 90% as singletons. What was sequenced was PBMCs. The receptors here all came from a woman aged 25-40 years in good health and CMV-seropositive.

The chain employs TRBV27 and TRBJ2-7, with unresolved D. Germline V gene sequence: CDR1 MNHEY, CDR2 SMNVEV (reference sequence). There are 12 residues in the CDR3. V was trimmed by 5 bases and J by 6 bases, leaving 11 bases between them. The CDR3, as DNA: TGTGCCAGCAGTCCCCCTACGGGCGAGCAGTACTTC. Its translation: CASSPPTGEQYF.

V and J are TRBV9 and TRBJ2-1; 10 nucleotides align to TRBD2. CDR3 length: 18 residues. Germline values: CDR1 SGDLS, CDR2 YYNGEE. Trimming removed 3 bases from V and 6 bases from J; junction bases left unmatched: 15. The CDR3 DNA sequence: TGTGCCAGCAGCGAAACTAGCGGGACAGCCCATTCTGGCAATGAGCAGTTCTTC. It translates to CASSETSGTAHSGNEQFF.

The rearrangement joins TRBV6-5 to TRBJ2-4; D is perhaps TRBD2 (6 bases). The ends were cut back, 9 bases at V and 7 bases at J, with 13 bases in the middle. Germline CDR1 and CDR2: MNHEY and SVGAGI. This CDR3 is built from 12 residues. This chain's CDR3 is CARGGVKNIQYF. Here the CDR3 DNA reads TGTGCCAGGGGGGGTGTAAAGAACATTCAGTACTTC.

The chain recombines TRBV2 with TRBJ2-1, with 13 bases that match TRBD2. Trimming took 7 bases from V and 9 from J; bases not matched to a gene: 12. Per germline, CDR1 SNHLY and CDR2 FYNNEI. This CDR3 has 16 amino acids. The CDR3 reads CASIGRLAGGSGEQFF. CDR3 sequence (DNA): TGTGCCAGCATTGGGCGACTAGCGGGAGGCTCGGGTGAGCAGTTCTTC.

The chain employs TRBV2 and TRBJ2-4; D perhaps matches TRBD2 (6 bases). The CDR3 spans 13 residues. V lost 4 bases and J 6 bases, leaving 10 bases between the germline ends. Germline CDR1 SNHLY, CDR2 FYNNEI. In DNA, the CDR3 is TGTGCCAGCAGTGGGGTTAGCGGAAACATTCAGTACTTC. Translation: CASSGVSGNIQYF.

This clone was seen only once. This sequence joins TRBV6-5 and TRBJ1-5; TRBD1 is a possible D gene (6 bases). Trimming removed 5 bases at V and 3 bases at J, with 8 bases between. This CDR3 contains 13 residues. The germline V gene has CDR1 MNHEY and CDR2 SVGAGI. The CDR3 reads CASSPGANQPQHF. The CDR3 bases are TGTGCCAGCAGTCCAGGGGCCAATCAGCCCCAGCATTTT.

V gene TRBV5-1 combines with J gene TRBJ2-1; 10 bases are a match to TRBD1. This CDR3 contains 19 residues. With V trimmed by 4 bases and J by 2 bases, 15 bases remained unmatched. CDR1 and CDR2 (germline): SGHRS, YFSETQ. CDR3: CASSRRGVPGQGTYNEQFF. The CDR3 DNA follows: TGCGCCAGCAGCCGACGGGGGGTACCGGGACAGGGGACCTACAATGAGCAGTTCTTC.

The chain joins TRBV29-1 to TRBJ2-1; D perhaps matches TRBD2 (6 bases). V shed 1 base and J shed 6 bases, with 13 bases lying between them. CDR3 size: 14 residues. Germline CDR1 SQVTM, CDR2 ANQGSEA. The CDR3 nucleotides are TGCAGCGTTGAAGGGTGGGAGGTTTTCAATGAGCAGTTCTTC. Protein sequence: CSVEGWEVFNEQFF.

The chain combines TRBV29-1 with TRBJ2-7; the match to TRBD2 covers 12 bases. Germline V CDR1 and CDR2: SQVTM, ANQGSEA. This CDR3 is 14 amino acids long. Losses at the gene ends were 7 bases for V and 3 bases for J; bases not matched to a gene: 7. The CDR3 bases are TGCAGCGCTAAACTAGCGGGGGGATTCTACGAGCAGTACTTC. Translated, it gives CSAKLAGGFYEQYF.

The chain uses TRBV10-2 and TRBJ1-5; D uncertain. The CDR3 is 14 amino acids. Looked up from germline, CDR1 is WSHSY and CDR2 is SAAADI. Trimming stripped 5 bases from V and 3 bases from J, with 11 bases between. CDR3 DNA sequence: TGCGCCAGCAGTAGCCGGGGAACCAATCAGCCCCAGCATTTT. Translation gives CASSSRGTNQPQHF.

The V call is TRBV7-9, the J call TRBJ2-1, with 9 bases that match TRBD2. Trimming cost V 5 bases and J 7 bases; bases outside gene matches: 12. The length of the CDR3 is 16 residues. Germline V gene data show CDR1 as SEHNR and CDR2 as FQNEAQ (reference sequence). CDR3 nucleotides: TGTGCCAGCAGCCACGGGGGGCTAGCGGGGAGGAATGAGCAGTTCTTC. Amino acid sequence: CASSHGGLAGRNEQFF.

The chain employs TRBV29-1 and TRBJ1-5; a possible D gene is TRBD1 (6 bases). This CDR3 contains 15 residues. V was clipped by 4 bases and J by 0 bases, with 13 bases between them. Germline V lookup: CDR1 SQVTM, CDR2 ANQGSEA. CDR3 DNA sequence: TGCAGCGTTGCGGAGACAGGCAATAGCAATCAGCCCCAGCATTTT. Protein product: CSVAETGNSNQPQHF.

The rearrangement joins TRBV7-3 to TRBJ2-1; 7 bases agree with TRBD2. There are 15 residues in the CDR3. Looked up from germline, CDR1 is SGHTA and CDR2 is FQGTGA. The V segment lost 1 base and the J segment 6 bases; nucleotides outside the gene matches: 6. As DNA, the CDR3 is TGTGCCAGCAGCTTAATTGCGGGAGTGGCCAATGAGCAGTTCTTC. Translating it yields CASSLIAGVANEQFF.

V is TRBV5-6 and J is TRBJ1-4; no reliable D call. The CDR3 is 14 amino acids. The V and J ends lost 0 bases and 4 bases respectively, with 7 bases between them. CDR1 is SGHDT and CDR2 is YYEEEE in the germline V gene. CDR3 amino acids: CASSLVRFNEKLFF. The CDR3 DNA follows: TGTGCCAGCAGCTTGGTCAGATTTAATGAAAAACTGTTTTTT. Based on the CDR3 plus reference TRBV5-6 and TRBJ1-4, the full variable domain is DAGVTQSPTHLIKTRGQQVTLRCSPKSGHDTVSWYQQALGQGPQFIFQYYEEEERQRGNFPDRFSGHQFPNYSSELNVNALLLGDSALYLCASSLVRFNEKLFFGSGTQLSVL.

The chain carries TRBV7-9 and TRBJ2-1; D is perhaps TRBD2 (5 bases). The CDR3 is 19 residues long. With 5 bases removed from V and 0 bases from J, the gap between germline ends came to 23 bases. Germline V gene lookup returns CDR1 SEHNR and CDR2 FQNEAQ (reference sequence). Written as DNA, the CDR3 is TGTGCCAGCAGCCCTCACCCGGACTCCCCTCTAAGCTCCTACAATGAGCAGTTCTTC. This translates into CASSPHPDSPLSSYNEQFF. Full variable domain (missing parts from reference TRBV7-9 and TRBJ2-1): DTGVSQNPRHKITKRGQNVTFRCDPISEHNRLYWYRQTLGQGPEFLTYFQNEAQLEKSRLLSDRFSAERPKGSFSTLEIQRTEQGDSAMYLCASSPHPDSPLSSYNEQFFGPGTRLTVL.

The chain joins TRBV18 to TRBJ2-1; 12 nucleotides agree with TRBD2. CDR3 length: 16 residues. J lost 8 bases, V lost 5 bases, and 10 bases had no gene match. Germline CDR1 and CDR2: KGHSH and LQKENI. CDR3 DNA sequence: TGTGCCAGCTCATCCGAGACTAGCGGGAGTCGGCATGAGCAGTTCTTC. Translating it yields CASSSETSGSRHEQFF.

CDR3 DNA: TGCGCCAGCAGCTTGGGCACAGGTTCTTACAATGAGCAGTTCTTC. Translating it yields CASSLGTGSYNEQFF. V and J are TRBV5-1 and TRBJ2-1, with D possibly matching TRBD1 (5 bases). The CDR3 spans 15 residues. The V end lost 0 bases, the J end lost 4 bases, and 11 bases lay between the germline ends. The germline V gene encodes CDR1 SGHRS and CDR2 YFSETQ.

This chain connects TRBV4-2 to TRBJ2-7; 9 nucleotides align to TRBD2. The CDR3 totals 15 residues. The germline CDR1 and CDR2 sequences are LGHNA and YNFKEQ. V dropped 4 bases and J dropped 0; count of bases not matched to a gene: 4. This chain's CDR3 is CASSPSSGVSYEQYF. CDR3 coding DNA: TGTGCCAGCAGCCCCTCTAGCGGGGTCTCCTACGAGCAGTACTTC.

The rearrangement links TRBV6-1 to TRBJ2-3; D is possibly TRBD1 (6 bases). V gave up 7 bases and J gave up 0 bases, with 14 bases separating them. This CDR3 region has 15 residues. In germline, CDR1 is MNHNS, CDR2 SASEGT. The CDR3 sequence: CASKPRDTSTDTQYF. In nucleotides, the CDR3 is TGTGCCAGCAAACCCCGGGACACAAGCACAGATACGCAGTATTTT.

The chain carries TRBV23-1 and TRBJ2-1; 14 bases are shared with TRBD2. TRBV23-1 is identified as an open reading frame with a role that is uncertain. The CDR3 spans 15 residues. J was trimmed by 8 bases and V by 2 bases; bases with no gene match: 2. The CDR3 DNA reads as TGCGCCAGCAGTCAAGGGACTAGCGGGAGCGATGAGCAGTTCTTC. The encoded protein is CASSQGTSGSDEQFF.

The chain has TRBV27 and TRBJ2-4; tentative D call: TRBD1 (5 bases). The CDR3 runs to 13 residues. Germline values: CDR1 MNHEY, CDR2 SMNVEV (reference sequence). The V end was cut by 4 bases, the J end by 8 bases, with 12 bases between. The CDR3 bases are TGTGCCAGCAGTTCCCCTGGGGCTGACATTCAGTACTTC. This gives the protein CASSSPGADIQYF.

This chain connects TRBV5-1 to TRBJ2-4, with D hard to call. Germline V gene lookup returns CDR1 SGHRS and CDR2 YFSETQ. This CDR3 comprises 13 residues. Trimming left V 0 bases short and J 7 bases short, with 8 bases between. CDR3 region: CASSLGAGNIQYF. The CDR3 bases are TGCGCCAGCAGCTTGGGGGCTGGGAACATTCAGTACTTC. The whole variable domain, filled in from reference TRBV5-1 and TRBJ2-4, reads KAGVTQTPRYLIKTRGQQVTLSCSPISGHRSVSWYQQTPGQGLQFLFEYFSETQRNKGNFPGRFSGRQFSNSRSEMNVSTLELGDSALYLCASSLGAGNIQYFGAGTRLSVL.

The chain is built from TRBV7-2 and TRBJ2-7, with 7 nucleotides matching TRBD1. Germline CDR1 is SGHTA and CDR2 is FQGNSA. The V gene end was trimmed by 1 base and the J gene end by 3 bases; junction bases not matched to a gene: 6. The CDR3 covers 15 residues. The CDR3 coding sequence is TGTGCCAGCAGCTTAGAAGGGACAGAGATCTACGAGCAGTACTTC. Protein: CASSLEGTEIYEQYF.

This clone was seen just once. V is TRBV18 and J is TRBJ1-2; 9 bases match TRBD1. V lost 3 bases and J lost 8; bases outside the gene matches: 4. Looked up from germline, CDR1 is KGHSH and CDR2 is LQKENI. The CDR3 spans 13 residues. CDR3 DNA: TGTGCCAGCTCACCCGGGACAGGGAACGGCTACACCTTC. Its protein product is CASSPGTGNGYTF.

The chain recombines TRBV6-5 with TRBJ2-1; 8 bases agree with TRBD1. There are 14 residues in the CDR3. The junction had 9 bases not matched to a gene; V was cut back by 2 bases and J by 12 bases. Germline lookup yields CDR1 MNHEY and CDR2 SVGAGI. The DNA for the CDR3 is TGTGCCAGCAGTTACGGGGACGGACAGGGTGCGCAGTTCTTC. This codes for CASSYGDGQGAQFF.

The rearrangement uses TRBV5-1 and TRBJ2-1, with 10 bases identical to TRBD2. With 4 bases clipped from V and 1 base from J, the junction kept 8 bases outside the gene matches. The CDR3 covers 17 residues. Germline assignment: CDR1 SGHRS and CDR2 YFSETQ. The CDR3 DNA is TGCGCCAGCAGCCCGGGCTTGACTAGCGGGTCCTACAATGAGCAGTTCTTC. Translating it yields CASSPGLTSGSYNEQFF.